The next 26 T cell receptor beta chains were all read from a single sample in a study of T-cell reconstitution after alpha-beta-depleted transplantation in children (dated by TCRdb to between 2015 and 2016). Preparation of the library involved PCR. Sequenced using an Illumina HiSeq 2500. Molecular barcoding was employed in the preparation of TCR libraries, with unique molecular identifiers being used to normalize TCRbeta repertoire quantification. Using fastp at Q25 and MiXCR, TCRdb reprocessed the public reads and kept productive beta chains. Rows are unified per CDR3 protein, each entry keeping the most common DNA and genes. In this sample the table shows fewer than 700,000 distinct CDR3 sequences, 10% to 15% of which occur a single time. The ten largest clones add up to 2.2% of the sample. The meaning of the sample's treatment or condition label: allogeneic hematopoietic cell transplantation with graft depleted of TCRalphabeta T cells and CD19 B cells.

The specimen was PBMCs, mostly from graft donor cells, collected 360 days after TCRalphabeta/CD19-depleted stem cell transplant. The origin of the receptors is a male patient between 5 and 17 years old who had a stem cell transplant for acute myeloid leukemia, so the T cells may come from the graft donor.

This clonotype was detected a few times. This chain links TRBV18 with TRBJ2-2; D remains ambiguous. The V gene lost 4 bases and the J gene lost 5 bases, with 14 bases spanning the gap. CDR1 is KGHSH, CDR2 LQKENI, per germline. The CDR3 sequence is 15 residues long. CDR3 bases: TGTGCCAGCTCACTGGTGACGGCGAGAACCGGGGAGCTGTTTTTT. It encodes CASSLVTARTGELFF.

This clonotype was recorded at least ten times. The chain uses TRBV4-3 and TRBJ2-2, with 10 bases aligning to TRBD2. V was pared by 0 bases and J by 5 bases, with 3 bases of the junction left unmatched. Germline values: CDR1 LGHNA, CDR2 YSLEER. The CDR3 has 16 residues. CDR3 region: CASSQDIAGGTGELFF. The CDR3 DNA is TGCGCCAGCAGCCAAGATATAGCGGGAGGAACCGGGGAGCTGTTTTTT.

Here the CDR3 DNA reads TGTGCCAGCAGCGTAACCCTAGCTCTAGCGGGAGAGGACAATGAGCAGTTCTTC. Protein product: CASSVTLALAGEDNEQFF. This chain uses TRBV9 with TRBJ2-1; TRBD2 matches 10 bases. This CDR3 is built from 18 residues. The V gene end was trimmed by 1 base and the J gene end by 5 bases; junction bases not matched to a gene: 12. Germline V lookup: CDR1 SGDLS, CDR2 YYNGEE.

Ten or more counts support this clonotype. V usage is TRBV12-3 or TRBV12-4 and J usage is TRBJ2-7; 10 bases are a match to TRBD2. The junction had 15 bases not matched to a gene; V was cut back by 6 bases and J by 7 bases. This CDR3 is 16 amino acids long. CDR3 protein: CASSWTLAGDVWEQYF. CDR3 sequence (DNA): TGTGCCAGCAGCTGGACCCTAGCGGGAGACGTCTGGGAGCAGTACTTC.

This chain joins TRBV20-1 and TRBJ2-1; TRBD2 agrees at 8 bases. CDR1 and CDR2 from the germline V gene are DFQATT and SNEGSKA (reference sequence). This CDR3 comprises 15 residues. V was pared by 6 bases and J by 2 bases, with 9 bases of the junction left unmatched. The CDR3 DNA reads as TGCAGTGCCCACGCTAGCGGGCATACCTACAATGAGCAGTTCTTC. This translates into CSAHASGHTYNEQFF.

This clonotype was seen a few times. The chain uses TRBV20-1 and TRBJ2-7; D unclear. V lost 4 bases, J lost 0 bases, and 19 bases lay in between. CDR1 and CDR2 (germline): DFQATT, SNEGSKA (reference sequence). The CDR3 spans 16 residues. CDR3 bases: TGCAGTGCTAATTGGCTGGAAGTGACCTACTCCTACGAGCAGTACTTC. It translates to CSANWLEVTYSYEQYF.

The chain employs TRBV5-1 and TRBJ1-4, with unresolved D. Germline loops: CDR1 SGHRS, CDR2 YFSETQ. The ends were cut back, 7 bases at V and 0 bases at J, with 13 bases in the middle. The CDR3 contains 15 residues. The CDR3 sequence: CASHLDGATNEKLFF. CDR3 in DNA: TGCGCCAGCCATCTCGACGGAGCAACTAATGAAAAACTGTTTTTT.

The CDR3 DNA sequence: TGTGCCAGCAGTGCCGGGACTCTAATTTACAATGAGCAGTTCTTC. Protein product: CASSAGTLIYNEQFF. The chain carries TRBV12-3 or TRBV12-4 and TRBJ2-1, with D maybe TRBD2 (6 bases). The germline V and J ends were trimmed by 5 bases and 4 bases, with 15 bases remaining between them. This CDR3 has 15 amino acids.

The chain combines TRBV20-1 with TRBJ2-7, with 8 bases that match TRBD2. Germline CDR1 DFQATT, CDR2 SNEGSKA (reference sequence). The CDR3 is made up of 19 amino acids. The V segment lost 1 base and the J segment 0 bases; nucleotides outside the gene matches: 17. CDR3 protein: CSARGRLAGRSGSSYEQYF. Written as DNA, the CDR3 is TGCAGTGCTAGAGGTCGCCTAGCGGGTCGTTCGGGTAGCTCCTACGAGCAGTACTTC.

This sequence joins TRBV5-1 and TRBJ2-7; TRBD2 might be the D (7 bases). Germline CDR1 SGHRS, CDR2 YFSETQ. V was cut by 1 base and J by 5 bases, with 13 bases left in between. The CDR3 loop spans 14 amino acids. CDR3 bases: TGCGCCAGCAGCTTGTTGGGGGGGCACGACGAGCAGTACTTC. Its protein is CASSLLGGHDEQYF.

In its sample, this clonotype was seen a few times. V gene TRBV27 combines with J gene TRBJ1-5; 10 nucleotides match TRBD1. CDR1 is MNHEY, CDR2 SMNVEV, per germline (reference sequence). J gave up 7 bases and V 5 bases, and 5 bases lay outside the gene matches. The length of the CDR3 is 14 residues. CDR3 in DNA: TGTGCCAGCAGTCCTGGGACAGGGGCGCAGCCCCAGCATTTT. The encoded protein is CASSPGTGAQPQHF.

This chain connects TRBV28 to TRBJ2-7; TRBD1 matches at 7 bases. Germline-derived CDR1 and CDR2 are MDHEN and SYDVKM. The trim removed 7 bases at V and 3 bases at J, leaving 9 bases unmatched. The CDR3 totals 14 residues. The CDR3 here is CASTIDRDLYEQYF. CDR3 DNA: TGTGCCAGCACCATTGACAGGGACCTCTACGAGCAGTACTTC.

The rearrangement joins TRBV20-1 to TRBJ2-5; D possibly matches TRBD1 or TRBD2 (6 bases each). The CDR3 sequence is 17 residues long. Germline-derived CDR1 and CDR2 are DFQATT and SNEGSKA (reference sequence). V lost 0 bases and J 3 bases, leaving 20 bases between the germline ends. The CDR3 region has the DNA TGCAGTGCTAGAGATAATCGGAGGGCAGGGGCTAAAGAGACCCAGTACTTC. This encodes CSARDNRRAGAKETQYF.

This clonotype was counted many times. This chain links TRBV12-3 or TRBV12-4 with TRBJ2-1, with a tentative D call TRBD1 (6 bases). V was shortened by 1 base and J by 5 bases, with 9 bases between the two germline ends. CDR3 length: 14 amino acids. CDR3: CASSLGTVHNEQFF. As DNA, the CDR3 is TGTGCCAGCAGTTTAGGGACAGTCCACAATGAGCAGTTCTTC.

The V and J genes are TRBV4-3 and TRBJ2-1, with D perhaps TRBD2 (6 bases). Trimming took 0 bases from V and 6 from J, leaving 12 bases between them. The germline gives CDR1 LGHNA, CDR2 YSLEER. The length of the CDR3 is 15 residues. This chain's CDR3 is CASSQERLGINEQFF. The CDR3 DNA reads TGCGCCAGCAGCCAAGAAAGACTAGGGATCAATGAGCAGTTCTTC.

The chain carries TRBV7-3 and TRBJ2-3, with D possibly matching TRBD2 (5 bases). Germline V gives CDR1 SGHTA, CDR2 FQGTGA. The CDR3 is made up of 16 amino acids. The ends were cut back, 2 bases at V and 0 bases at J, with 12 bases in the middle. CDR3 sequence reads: CASSLFADSSTDTQYF. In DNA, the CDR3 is TGTGCCAGCAGCTTATTCGCGGACTCCAGCACAGATACGCAGTATTTT.

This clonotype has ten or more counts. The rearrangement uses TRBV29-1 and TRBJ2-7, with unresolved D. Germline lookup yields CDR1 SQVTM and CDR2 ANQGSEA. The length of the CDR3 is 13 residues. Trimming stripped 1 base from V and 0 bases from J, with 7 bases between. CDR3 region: CSVEVLGSYEQYF. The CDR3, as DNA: TGCAGCGTTGAAGTCCTAGGCTCCTACGAGCAGTACTTC.

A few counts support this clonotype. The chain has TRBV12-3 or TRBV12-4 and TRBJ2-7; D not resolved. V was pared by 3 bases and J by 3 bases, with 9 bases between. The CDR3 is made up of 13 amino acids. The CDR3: CASSFYRDYEQYF. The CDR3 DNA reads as TGTGCCAGCAGTTTTTATAGGGACTACGAGCAGTACTTC.

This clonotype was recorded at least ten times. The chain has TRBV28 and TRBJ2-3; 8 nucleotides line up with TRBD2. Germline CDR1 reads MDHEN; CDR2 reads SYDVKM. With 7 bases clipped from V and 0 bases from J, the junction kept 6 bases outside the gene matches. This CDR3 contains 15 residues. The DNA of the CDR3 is TGTGCCAGCACTAACCCGGGAGGGAGCACAGATACGCAGTATTTT. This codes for CASTNPGGSTDTQYF.

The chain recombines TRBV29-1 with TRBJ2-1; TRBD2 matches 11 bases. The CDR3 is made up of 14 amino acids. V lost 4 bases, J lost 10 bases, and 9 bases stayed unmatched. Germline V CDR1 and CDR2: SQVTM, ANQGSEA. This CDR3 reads CSVGLAGFLVEQFF. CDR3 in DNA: TGCAGCGTTGGACTAGCGGGATTTTTGGTAGAGCAGTTCTTC.

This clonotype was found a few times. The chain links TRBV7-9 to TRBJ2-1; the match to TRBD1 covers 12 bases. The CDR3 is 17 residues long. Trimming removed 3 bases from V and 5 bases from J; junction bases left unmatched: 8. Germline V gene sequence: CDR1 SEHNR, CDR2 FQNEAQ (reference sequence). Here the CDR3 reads CASSFPRDRGLDNEQFF. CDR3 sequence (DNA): TGTGCCAGCAGCTTCCCCCGGGACAGGGGGCTGGACAATGAGCAGTTCTTC.

The CDR3 DNA reads TGTGCCAGCAGCTTAGTCCGGGAACACTGGGATGAGCAGTTCTTC. Its protein product is CASSLVREHWDEQFF. The gene calls are TRBV11-2 and TRBJ2-1; D perhaps matches TRBD2 (5 bases). Germline assignment: CDR1 SGHAT and CDR2 FQNNGV. The CDR3 covers 15 residues. V shed 1 base and J shed 8 bases, with 15 bases lying between them.

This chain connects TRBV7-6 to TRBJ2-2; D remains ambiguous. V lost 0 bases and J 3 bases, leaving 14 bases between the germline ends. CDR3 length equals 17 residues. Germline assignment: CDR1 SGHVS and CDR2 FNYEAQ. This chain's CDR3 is CASSLALEQEYTGELFF. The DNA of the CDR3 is TGTGCCAGCAGCTTAGCCTTGGAGCAGGAATACACCGGGGAGCTGTTTTTT.

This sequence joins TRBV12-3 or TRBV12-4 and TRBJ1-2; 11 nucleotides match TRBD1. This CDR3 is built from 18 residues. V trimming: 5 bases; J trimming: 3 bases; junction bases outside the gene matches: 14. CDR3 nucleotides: TGTGCCAGCAGTCCAGAATCCGGGACAGGGGGAAGGTACTATGGCTACACCTTC. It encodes CASSPESGTGGRYYGYTF.

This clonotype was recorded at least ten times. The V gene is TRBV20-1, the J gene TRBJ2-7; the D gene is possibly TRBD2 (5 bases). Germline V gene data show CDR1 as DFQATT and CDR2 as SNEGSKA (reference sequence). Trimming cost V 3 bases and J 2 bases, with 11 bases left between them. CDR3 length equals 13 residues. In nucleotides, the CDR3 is TGCAGTGCTAGGCGTCGGGGAGCCTACGAGCAGTACTTC. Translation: CSARRRGAYEQYF.

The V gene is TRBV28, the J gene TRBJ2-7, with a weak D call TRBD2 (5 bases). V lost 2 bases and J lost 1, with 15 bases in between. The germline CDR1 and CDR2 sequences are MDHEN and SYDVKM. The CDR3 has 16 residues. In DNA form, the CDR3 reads TGTGCCAGCAGTTTACGAGGCGGACGGAGGTCCTACGAGCAGTACTTC. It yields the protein CASSLRGGRRSYEQYF.